This T cell receptor (beta chain) was recorded in a study of blood T cell repertoires in COVID-19 (TCRdb year 2020). About the study as a whole: The collaborator samples originated in the United States, Italy and Spain and spanned the acute and convalescent phases of COVID-19. The material from the prospective study consisted of cDNA or gDNA derived from T cells, B-cell-depleted T cells, or PBMCs. Deeply sampled blood TCRbeta repertoires from subjects exposed to, actively infected with, or recovered from COVID-19 were included in the dataset. The repertoires were made available in a free public database intended to serve as a resource for research on the immune response to SARS-CoV-2. Samples were obtained from the ongoing ImmuneRACE study (first 160 participants) and from some 1,200 subjects provided by 6 global collaborators. A de-identified subject ID, COVID-19 status, age in years and sex were almost always included in the sample metadata. HLA class I and class II types, where available, came from metadata supplied by the sample provider rather than from assay-based typing. What the work shows at the level of the full study, not this receptor alone: The amount of clinical and demographic metadata varied by source and participant and was provided uncurated.

The germline V gene yields SGHTA for CDR1 and FQGTGA for CDR2. From the cysteine up to the phenylalanine, the CDR3 has a length of 15 residues. The read is trimmed to its CDR3 DNA, 45 bases read in frame from base 1. V is trimmed back by 1 base and J by 3 bases, and the junction contains 4 bases that no gene match accounts for. TCRbeta CDR3 regions were amplified from genomic DNA using the immunoSEQ Assay, a bias-controlled multiplex PCR. Per the authors' processing: Within the assay, amplification of reference gene primers was used to estimate how many nucleated cells each sample contained. To quantify the absolute abundance of each unique TCRbeta CDR3 rearrangement, sequence reads were collapsed and filtered. For each sample, productive Simpson clonality was calculated as the square root of Simpson's diversity index across productive rearrangements. TCRdb mirrors the immuneACCESS table, restricted to in-frame sequences. Some clones are absent from its copies; in checked studies, under half trace to an unresolved V gene, and the reason for the others is unknown. The DNA gave D and trimming, while V, J and clone size come from that table. The sample includes tens of thousands of clones, with around 90% observed a single time. Almost 5% of the sample comes from the top ten.

Whole blood was collected in K2EDTA tubes by collaborating institutions according to the institutions' own protocols. For TCRbeta analysis, collaborators shipped samples in one of three forms: frozen whole blood, isolated PBMCs, or DNA extracted from either of those sample types. In its sample, this clone was seen once. What antigen it recognizes has not been identified. No much larger clone is present one base from it, and per-base qualities are unavailable. The clonotype comes from a woman between 70 and 85 years old with active COVID-19. The specimen was peripheral blood. The chain is assembled from TRBV7-3 and TRBJ2-5; the central 8 bases match TRBD1. The CDR3 protein: CASSLNAGGKETQYF. At the DNA level, the sequence is TGTGCCAGCAGCTTAAACGCAGGGGGCAAAGAGACCCAGTACTTC. The CDR3, completed at both ends by the reference TRBV7-3 and TRBJ2-5 genes, gives the full variable domain GAGVSQTPSNKVTEKGKYVELRCDPISGHTALYWYRQSLGQGPEFLIYFQGTGAADDSGLPNDRFFAVRPEGSVSTLKIQRTERGDSAVYLCASSLNAGGKETQYFGPGTRLLVL.